These 21 T cell receptor beta chains came from one sample sequenced in a study of memory CD4+ T cells and cytomegalovirus serostatus. The assay was immunoSEQ multiplex PCR, and TCRdb's table has in-frame clones only and misses some. The table has over 40,000 clones, 74% seen once. The sort gate was single viable CD3+CD4+CD8-CD45RO+ cells for memory CD4+ T cells. The specimen sequenced was memory CD4+ T cells from blood. These receptors all stem from an adult in good health and CMV-seropositive.

This clone was seen a few times. The chain joins TRBV4-2 to TRBJ2-7, with no clear D. V shed 1 base and J shed 4 bases, with 14 bases lying between them. CDR1 and CDR2 (germline): LGHNA, YNFKEQ. This CDR3 has 15 amino acids. CDR3 nucleotides: TGTGCCAGCAGCCAAGTTGGCAGAATAAATTACGAGCAGTACTTC. Its protein is CASSQVGRINYEQYF.

This chain uses TRBV7-2 with TRBJ2-2; D unresolved. Germline CDR1 reads SGHTA; CDR2 reads FQGNSA. V lost 3 bases and J lost 7, with 15 bases in between. The CDR3 has 15 residues. CDR3 bases: TGTGCCAGCAGCTTTTCCCTTAGTGGGCGCGGGGAGCTGTTTTTT. The encoded protein is CASSFSLSGRGELFF.

This rearrangement joins TRBV7-2 to TRBJ2-7, with D tentatively TRBD1 or TRBD2 (6 bases each). Per germline, CDR1 SGHTA and CDR2 FQGNSA. Trimming cost V 6 bases and J 2 bases, with 20 bases left between them. The CDR3 spans 16 residues. In nucleotides, the CDR3 is TGTGCCAGCAGGTCCCCTGGAGGGGGGCTGACCTACGAGCAGTACTTC. It is translated as CASRSPGGGLTYEQYF.

This chain uses TRBV6-1 with TRBJ2-3, with D unresolved. CDR3 length: 13 amino acids. Germline CDR1 reads MNHNS; CDR2 reads SASEGT. Trimming shortened V by 7 bases and J by 5 bases, and 13 bases separated the two germline ends. The CDR3 reads CASKIEAVDTQYF. Written as DNA, the CDR3 is TGTGCCAGCAAGATCGAGGCGGTAGATACGCAGTATTTT.

The rearrangement links TRBV5-4 to TRBJ2-7, with TRBD2 as a possible D gene (5 bases). Germline CDR1 reads SGHNT; CDR2 reads YYREEE (reference sequence). The ends were cut back, 4 bases at V and 7 bases at J, with 12 bases in the middle. The CDR3 consists of 12 residues. CDR3 sequence: CASSLPGGEQYF. CDR3 DNA sequence: TGTGCCAGCAGCCTACCTGGCGGGGAGCAGTACTTC.

Only one count was recorded for this clone. The rearrangement joins TRBV10-3 to TRBJ2-1; 11 bases are shared with TRBD1. This CDR3 spans 14 amino acids. V shed 7 bases and J 8 bases; nucleotides not matched to a gene: 7. Germline V lookup: CDR1 ENHRY, CDR2 SYGVKD. The CDR3 here is CAINRGQGVYEQFF. CDR3 DNA sequence: TGTGCCATCAATCGGGGACAGGGGGTCTATGAGCAGTTCTTC.

CDR3 region: CASSLIRGDTQYF. The DNA of the CDR3 is TGTGCCAGCAGTTTAATTAGGGGAGATACGCAGTATTTT. The chain joins TRBV28 to TRBJ2-3, with TRBD1 as a possible D gene (5 bases). V was cut by 2 bases and J by 5 bases, with 8 bases left in between. The germline CDR1 and CDR2 sequences are MDHEN and SYDVKM. The CDR3 is 13 residues long.

Here the CDR3 reads CASSLASGLDTQYF. The CDR3, as DNA: TGCGCCAGCAGCTTGGCGTCGGGTCTAGATACGCAGTATTTT. The V and J genes are TRBV5-1 and TRBJ2-3; the D is unclear. Germline-derived CDR1 and CDR2 are SGHRS and YFSETQ. V lost 0 bases and J lost 5, with 10 bases in between. The CDR3 has 14 amino acids.

The chain combines TRBV27 with TRBJ2-4; no definite D call. This CDR3 comprises 15 residues. Per the germline V gene, CDR1 is MNHEY and CDR2 is SMNVEV (reference sequence). V lost 2 bases to trimming and J lost 0 bases, with 8 bases between them. The CDR3 is CASSLRRLAKNIQYF. CDR3 bases: TGTGCCAGCAGTTTACGACGACTAGCCAAAAACATTCAGTACTTC.

The genes are TRBV5-1 and TRBJ2-7; D possibly corresponds to TRBD2 (6 bases). Germline CDR1 and CDR2: SGHRS and YFSETQ. The CDR3 contains 15 residues. Trimming took off 0 bases at V and 3 bases at J, with 13 bases between the two ends. CDR3 DNA sequence: TGCGCCAGCAGCTTGGATAGTGGGGGAGGCTACGAGCAGTACTTC. This gives the protein CASSLDSGGGYEQYF.

The chain employs TRBV6-1 and TRBJ1-1; the match to TRBD1 covers 8 bases. The germline V gene encodes CDR1 MNHNS and CDR2 SASEGT. The trim removed 3 bases at V and 2 bases at J, leaving 5 bases unmatched. The CDR3 is 15 residues long. The CDR3 loop is CASSELDRDNTEAFF. The DNA of the CDR3 is TGTGCCAGCAGTGAGCTGGACAGGGACAACACTGAAGCTTTCTTT.

This clone appeared a single time. The CDR3 region has the DNA TGTGCCAGCAGTGAAGAAATGGGGGACACTGAAGCTTTCTTT. This gives the protein CASSEEMGDTEAFF. The J gene is TRBJ1-1, the V gene TRBV6-1; tentatively, D is TRBD1 (5 bases). V was clipped by 1 base and J by 3 bases, with 9 bases between them. Germline loops: CDR1 MNHNS, CDR2 SASEGT. The CDR3 loop spans 14 amino acids.

The chain has TRBV5-1 and TRBJ2-3; D gene ambiguous. Germline lookup yields CDR1 SGHRS and CDR2 YFSETQ. Deletions cut 3 bases from V and 2 bases from J, with 10 bases between. This CDR3 contains 14 residues. The CDR3 loop reads CASSSSSVTDTQYF. For the CDR3, the DNA is TGCGCCAGCAGCTCATCCTCGGTCACAGATACGCAGTATTTT.

This chain connects TRBV9 to TRBJ2-2, with TRBD2 as a possible D gene (5 bases). Germline V gene sequence: CDR1 SGDLS, CDR2 YYNGEE. Trimming took 2 bases from V and 4 from J, leaving 9 bases between them. The CDR3 is 14 residues long. The CDR3 sequence is CASSVGLATGELFF. CDR3 nucleotides: TGTGCCAGCAGCGTTGGACTGGCCACCGGGGAGCTGTTTTTT.

The chain carries TRBV28 and TRBJ2-5; D perhaps matches TRBD1 (5 bases). The CDR3 spans 14 residues. The germline CDR1 and CDR2 sequences are MDHEN and SYDVKM. Trimming took 5 bases from V and 9 from J, leaving 19 bases between them. The CDR3 reads CASSPRTGSMAQYF. Here the CDR3 DNA reads TGTGCCAGCAGTCCCCGAACAGGCTCCATGGCCCAGTACTTC.

The chain employs TRBV18 and TRBJ2-5; a weak D match, TRBD2 (6 bases). Germline CDR1 KGHSH, CDR2 LQKENI. The length of the CDR3 is 16 residues. The V gene lost 6 bases and the J gene lost 4 bases, with 21 bases spanning the gap. The CDR3 DNA is TGTGCCAGCTCTCCAAAGGGACTCTGGGACGGAGAGACCCAGTACTTC. This gives the protein CASSPKGLWDGETQYF.

The chain has TRBV29-1 and TRBJ2-7, with 14 bases fitting TRBD2. Trimming removed 5 bases from V and 6 bases from J; junction bases left unmatched: 15. The germline gives CDR1 SQVTM, CDR2 ANQGSEA. There are 17 residues in the CDR3. This CDR3 is CSVTGLAGASSVLEQYF. The CDR3 nucleotides read TGCAGCGTTACGGGACTAGCGGGGGCCTCATCAGTCCTCGAGCAGTACTTC.

This rearrangement joins TRBV6-5 to TRBJ2-7, with 10 bases that match TRBD2. CDR3 length equals 15 residues. After removal of 5 bases from V and 2 bases from J, the junction contained 6 bases not matched to a gene. Per germline, CDR1 MNHEY and CDR2 SVGAGI. CDR3 bases: TGTGCCAGCAGTACACTAGCGGGGAAAACCTACGAGCAGTACTTC. This encodes CASSTLAGKTYEQYF.

The J gene is TRBJ1-2, the V gene TRBV21-1; the table's D call TRBD1 went unverified against the DNA. TRBV21-1 is designated a pseudogene. This CDR3 is built from 16 residues. CDR3 bases: TGTGCCAGCAGCAAACCCTCGGACAGGGTCAACTATGGCTACACCTTC. Amino acid sequence: CASSKPSDRVNYGYTF.

The chain has TRBV5-4 and TRBJ1-2, with D maybe TRBD1 (5 bases). CDR1 SGHNT and CDR2 YYREEE come from the germline V gene (reference sequence). The CDR3 covers 13 residues. V lost 4 bases and J lost 4, with 11 bases in between. CDR3 DNA sequence: TGTGCCAGCAGCGGCAGGGTCACCTATGGCTACACCTTC. Its protein product is CASSGRVTYGYTF.

The rearrangement uses TRBV19 and TRBJ1-1; 7 bases fit TRBD1. The CDR3 is made up of 14 amino acids. The germline V gene has CDR1 LNHDA and CDR2 SQIVND (reference sequence). J gave up 0 bases and V 5 bases, and 3 bases lay outside the gene matches. The CDR3 DNA follows: TGTGCCAGTAGTGACAGGGTTGTGAACACTGAAGCTTTCTTT. Translating gives CASSDRVVNTEAFF.